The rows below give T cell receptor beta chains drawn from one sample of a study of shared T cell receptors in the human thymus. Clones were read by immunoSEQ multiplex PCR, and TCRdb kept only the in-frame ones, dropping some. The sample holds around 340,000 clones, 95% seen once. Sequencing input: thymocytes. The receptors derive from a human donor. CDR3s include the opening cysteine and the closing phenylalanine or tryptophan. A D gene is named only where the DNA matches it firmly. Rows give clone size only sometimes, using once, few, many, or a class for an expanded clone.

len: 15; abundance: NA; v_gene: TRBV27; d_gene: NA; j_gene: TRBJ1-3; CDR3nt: TGTGCCAGCAGTTTACGGGGTCGGACTGGAAACACCATATATTTT; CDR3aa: CASSLRGRTGNTIYF
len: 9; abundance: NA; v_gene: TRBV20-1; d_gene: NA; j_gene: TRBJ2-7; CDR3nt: TGCGGCAAGTCCTACGAGCAGTACTTC; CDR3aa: CGKSYEQYF
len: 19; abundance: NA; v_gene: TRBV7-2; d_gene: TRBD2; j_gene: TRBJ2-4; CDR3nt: TGTGCCAGCAGCCCCCGAACCTTCTTAGCGGGAGGAGGGAAAAACATTCAGTACTTC; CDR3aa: CASSPRTFLAGGGKNIQYF
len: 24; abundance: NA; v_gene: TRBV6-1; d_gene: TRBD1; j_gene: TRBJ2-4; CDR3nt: TGTGCCAGCAGTGAAGGAGTTGGGACAGGGGCCGGGATTCTGAGGTTCACAACCAAAAACATTCAGTACTTC; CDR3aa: CASSEGVGTGAGILRFTTKNIQYF
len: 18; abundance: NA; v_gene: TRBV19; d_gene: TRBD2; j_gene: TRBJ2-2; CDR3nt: TGTGCCAGTAGCCCGAATGGGACTAGCGGGGAAGACACCGGGGAGCTGTTTTTT; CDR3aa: CASSPNGTSGEDTGELFF
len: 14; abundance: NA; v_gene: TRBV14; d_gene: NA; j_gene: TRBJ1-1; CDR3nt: TGTGCCAGCAGCCAAGAGTCCACGAACACTGAAGCTTTCTTT; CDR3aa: CASSQESTNTEAFF
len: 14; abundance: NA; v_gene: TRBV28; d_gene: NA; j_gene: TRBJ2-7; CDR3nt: TGTGCCAGCAGTTTAACCGGGAGATGTTACGAGCAGTACTTC; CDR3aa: CASSLTGRCYEQYF
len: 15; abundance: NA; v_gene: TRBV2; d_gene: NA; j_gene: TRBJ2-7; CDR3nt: TGTGCCAGCAGTGAATCAGGACTGAACAACCTCGGGCAGTACTTC; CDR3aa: CASSESGLNNLGQYF
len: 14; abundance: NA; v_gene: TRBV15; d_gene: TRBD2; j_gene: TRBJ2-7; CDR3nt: TGTGCCACCAGCGAGCTAGCGGGAGGAGGCGAGCAGTACTTC; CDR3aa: CATSELAGGGEQYF
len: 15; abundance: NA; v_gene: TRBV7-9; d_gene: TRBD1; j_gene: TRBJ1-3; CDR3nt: TGTGCCAGCAGCGCGGACAGGGGGCTAGGAAACACCATATATTTT; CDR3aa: CASSADRGLGNTIYF
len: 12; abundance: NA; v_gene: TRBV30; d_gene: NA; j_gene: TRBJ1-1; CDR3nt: TGTGCCTTTAGGCCGAAGAGCACTGAAGCTTTCTTT; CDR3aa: CAFRPKSTEAFF
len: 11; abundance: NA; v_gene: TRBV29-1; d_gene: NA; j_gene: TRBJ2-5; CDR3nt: TGCAGCGCTATTCAGGAAGAGACCCAGTACTTC; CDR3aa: CSAIQEETQYF
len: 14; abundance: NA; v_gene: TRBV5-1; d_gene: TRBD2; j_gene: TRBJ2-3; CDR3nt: TGCGCCAGCAAAGGGACTAGCGGCGGAGATACGCAGTATTTT; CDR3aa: CASKGTSGGDTQYF
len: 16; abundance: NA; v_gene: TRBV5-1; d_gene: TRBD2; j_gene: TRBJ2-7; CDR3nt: TGCGCCAGCAGCCCTATAACTAGCGGGAGCTCCTACGAGCAGTACTTC; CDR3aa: CASSPITSGSSYEQYF
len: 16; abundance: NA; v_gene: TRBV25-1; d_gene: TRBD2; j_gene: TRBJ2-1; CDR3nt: TGTGCCAGCGAGATTAGCGGGAGGGGCTCCTACAATGAGCAGTTCTTC; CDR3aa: CASEISGRGSYNEQFF
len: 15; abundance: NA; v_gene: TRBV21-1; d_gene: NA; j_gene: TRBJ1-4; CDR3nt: TGTGCCAGCAGCAAACGGGCCATGACTAATGAAAAACTGTTTTTT; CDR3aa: CASSKRAMTNEKLFF
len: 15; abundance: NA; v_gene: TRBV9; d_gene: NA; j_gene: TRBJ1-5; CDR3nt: TGTGCCAGCAGCGTAAGGAGGGTAGACAATCAGCCCCAGCATTTT; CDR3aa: CASSVRRVDNQPQHF
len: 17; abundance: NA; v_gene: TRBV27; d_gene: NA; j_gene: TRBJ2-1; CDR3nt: TGTGCCAGCAGACACGGTGCGGTCCACTTAACGATCAAGGAGCAGTTCTTC; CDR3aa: CASRHGAVHLTIKEQFF
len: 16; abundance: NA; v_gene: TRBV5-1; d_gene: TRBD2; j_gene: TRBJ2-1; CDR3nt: TGCGCCAGCAGCTTGGCGGGGGGGAACCCTACAGAGGAGCAGTTCTTC; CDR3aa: CASSLAGGNPTEEQFF
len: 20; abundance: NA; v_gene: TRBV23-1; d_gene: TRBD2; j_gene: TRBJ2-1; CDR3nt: TGCGCCAGCAGTCAATTAAGGCTAGCGGGAGGGCCGGGCTCCTACAATGAGCAGTTCTTC; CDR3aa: CASSQLRLAGGPGSYNEQFF
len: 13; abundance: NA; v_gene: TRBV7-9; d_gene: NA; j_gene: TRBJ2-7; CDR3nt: TGTGCCAGCAGCTTTGGCGGGGAGACAGAGCAGTACTTC; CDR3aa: CASSFGGETEQYF
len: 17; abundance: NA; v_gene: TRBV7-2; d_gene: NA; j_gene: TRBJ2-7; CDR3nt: TGTGCCAGCAGCTTAAGCCCCGTCGCGGCGCGCTCGAGCGAGCAGTACTTC; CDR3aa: CASSLSPVAARSSEQYF
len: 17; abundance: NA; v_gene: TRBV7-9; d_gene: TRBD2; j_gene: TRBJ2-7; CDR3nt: TGTGCCAGCAGCTCACAGGATGCGGGGCTCGGGAGGGGCGAGCAGTACTTC; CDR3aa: CASSSQDAGLGRGEQYF
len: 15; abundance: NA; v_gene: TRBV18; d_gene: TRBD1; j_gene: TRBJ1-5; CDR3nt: TGTGCCAGCTCACGGGACAGGGGAGGCAATCAGCCCCAGCATTTT; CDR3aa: CASSRDRGGNQPQHF
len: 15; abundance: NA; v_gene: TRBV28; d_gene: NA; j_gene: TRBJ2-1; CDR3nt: TGTGCCAGCAGTCTCGTAGCCTCTCCGAACAATGAGCAGTTCTTC; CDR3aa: CASSLVASPNNEQFF
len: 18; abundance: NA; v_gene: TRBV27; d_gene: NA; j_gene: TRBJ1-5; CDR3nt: TGTGCCAGCAGTCCTAACATCCGACAGGAAGAGAGCAATCAGCCCCAGCATTTT; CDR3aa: CASSPNIRQEESNQPQHF
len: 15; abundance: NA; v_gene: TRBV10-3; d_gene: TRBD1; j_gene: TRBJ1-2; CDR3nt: TGTGCCATCAGTGAGCCGGGGCAGGGGGCCTATGGCTACACCTTC; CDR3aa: CAISEPGQGAYGYTF
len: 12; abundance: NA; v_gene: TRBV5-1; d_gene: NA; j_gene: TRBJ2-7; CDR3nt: TGCGCCAGCAGCTTGAGGGGGGGAGAGCAGTACTTC; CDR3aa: CASSLRGGEQYF
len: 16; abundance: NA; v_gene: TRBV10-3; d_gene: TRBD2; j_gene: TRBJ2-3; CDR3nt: TGTGCCATCAGCCCGACTAGCGGGAGGGGAGCAGATACGCAGTATTTT; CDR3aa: CAISPTSGRGADTQYF
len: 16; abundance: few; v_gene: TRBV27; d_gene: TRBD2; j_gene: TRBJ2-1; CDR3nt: TGTGCCAGCAGTTCCCGACGAGCGGGAACTAACAATGAGCAGTTCTTC; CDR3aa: CASSSRRAGTNNEQFF
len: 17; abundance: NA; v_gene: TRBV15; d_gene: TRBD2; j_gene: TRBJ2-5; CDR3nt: TGTGCCACCAGCAGAGATAGGGGCGGGAGGGCCCAAGAGACCCAGTACTTC; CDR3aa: CATSRDRGGRAQETQYF
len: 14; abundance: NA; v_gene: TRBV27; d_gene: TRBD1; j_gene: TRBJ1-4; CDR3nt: TGTGCCAGCACCTGGACAGGTGCGAATGAAAAACTGTTTTTT; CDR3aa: CASTWTGANEKLFF
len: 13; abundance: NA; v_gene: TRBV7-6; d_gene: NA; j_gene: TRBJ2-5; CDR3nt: TGTGCCAGTGGGGCCGGACGCAAAGAGACCCAGTACTTC; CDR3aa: CASGAGRKETQYF
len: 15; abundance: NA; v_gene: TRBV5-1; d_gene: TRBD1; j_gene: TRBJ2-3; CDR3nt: TGCGCCAGCAGCCGGACAGGGTTCGGCCCAGATACGCAGTATTTT; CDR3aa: CASSRTGFGPDTQYF
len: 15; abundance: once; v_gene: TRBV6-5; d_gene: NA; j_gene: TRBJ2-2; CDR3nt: TGTGCCAGCAGTGCCGCGGTCGGGAGTGGCGGGGAGCTGTTTTTT; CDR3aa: CASSAAVGSGGELFF
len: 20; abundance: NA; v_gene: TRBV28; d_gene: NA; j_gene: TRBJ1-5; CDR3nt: TGTGCCAGCAACCCTGTGGGGACCGCCTCTCCGTTGGGGGTCAATCAGCCCCAGCATTTT; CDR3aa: CASNPVGTASPLGVNQPQHF
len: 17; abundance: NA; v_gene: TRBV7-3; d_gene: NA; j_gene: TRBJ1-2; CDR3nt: TGTGCCAGCAGCACGAAACACAGGGAGAGTGGGAACTATGGCTACACCTTC; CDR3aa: CASSTKHRESGNYGYTF
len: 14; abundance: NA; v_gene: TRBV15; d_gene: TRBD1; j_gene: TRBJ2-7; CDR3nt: TGTGCCACCTCCTCCGGGACAGGGGTGTACGAGCAGTACTTC; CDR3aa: CATSSGTGVYEQYF
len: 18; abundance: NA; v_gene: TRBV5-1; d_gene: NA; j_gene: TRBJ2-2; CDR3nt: TGCGCCAGCAGCTTGAAAGGGTCCAGGCCAAAGAACACCGGGGAGCTGTTTTTT; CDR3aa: CASSLKGSRPKNTGELFF
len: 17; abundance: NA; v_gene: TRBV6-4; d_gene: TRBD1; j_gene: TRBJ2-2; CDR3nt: TGTGCCAGCAGCCAATACCGGGACAGGGGTAGGACCGGGGAGCTGTTTTTT; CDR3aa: CASSQYRDRGRTGELFF
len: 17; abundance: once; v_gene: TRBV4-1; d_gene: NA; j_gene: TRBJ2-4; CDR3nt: TGCGCCAGCAGCCAAGATAAGGGGGAGGGTCTCAAAAACATTCAGTACTTC; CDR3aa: CASSQDKGEGLKNIQYF
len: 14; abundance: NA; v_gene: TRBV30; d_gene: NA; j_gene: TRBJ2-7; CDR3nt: TGTGCCTGGACCCGACAGGCCATTTCCTACGAGCAGTACTTC; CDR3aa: CAWTRQAISYEQYF
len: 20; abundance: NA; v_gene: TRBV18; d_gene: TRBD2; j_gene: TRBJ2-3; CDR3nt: TGTGCCAGCTCACCACGCTCCCTAGCGGGAAGGACTGACGGCACAGATACGCAGTATTTT; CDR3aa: CASSPRSLAGRTDGTDTQYF
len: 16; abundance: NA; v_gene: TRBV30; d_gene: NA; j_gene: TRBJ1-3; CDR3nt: TGTGCCTGGAGTGTGCCGGATACAGGGTCCGGAAACACCATATATTTT; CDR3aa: CAWSVPDTGSGNTIYF
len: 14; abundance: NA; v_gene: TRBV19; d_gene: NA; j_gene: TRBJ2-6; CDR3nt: TGTGCCAGTACTATGTGGTGGGGGGCCAACGTCCTGACTTTC; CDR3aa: CASTMWWGANVLTF
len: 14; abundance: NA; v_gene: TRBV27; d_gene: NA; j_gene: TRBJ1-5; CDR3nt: TGTGCCAGCCGCCCACAGGTATCCAATCAGCCCCAGCATTTT; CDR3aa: CASRPQVSNQPQHF
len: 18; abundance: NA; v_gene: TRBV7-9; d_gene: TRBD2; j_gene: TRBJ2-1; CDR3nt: TGTGCCAGCAGCTCCCCCATCTCTAGCGGGAGGGCGGCAAATGAGCAGTTCTTC; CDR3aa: CASSSPISSGRAANEQFF
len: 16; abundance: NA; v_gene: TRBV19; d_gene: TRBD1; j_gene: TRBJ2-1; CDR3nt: TGTGCCAGTACCCCGACAGGGGGCTATATAGACAATGAGCAGTTCTTC; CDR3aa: CASTPTGGYIDNEQFF
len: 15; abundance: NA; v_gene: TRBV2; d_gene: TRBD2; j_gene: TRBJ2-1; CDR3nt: TGTGCCAGCACCGCTTGGACTAGCGCACACAATGAGCAGTTCTTC; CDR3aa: CASTAWTSAHNEQFF
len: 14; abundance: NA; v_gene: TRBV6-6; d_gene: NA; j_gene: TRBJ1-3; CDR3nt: TGTGCCAGCAGTTACAGCAGGTTCGGAAACACCATATATTTT; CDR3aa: CASSYSRFGNTIYF
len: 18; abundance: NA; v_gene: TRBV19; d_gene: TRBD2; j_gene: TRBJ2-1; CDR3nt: TGTGCCAGTAGTATATGGCCACTGCGGGAGTTGAAGTACAATGAGCAGTTCTTC; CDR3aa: CASSIWPLRELKYNEQFF
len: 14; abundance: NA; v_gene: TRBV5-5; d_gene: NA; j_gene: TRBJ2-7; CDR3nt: TGTGCCAGCAGTCAACCGGGACACTCCTACGAGCAGTACTTC; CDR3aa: CASSQPGHSYEQYF
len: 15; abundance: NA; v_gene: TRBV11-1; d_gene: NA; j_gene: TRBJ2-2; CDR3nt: TGTGCCAGCAGCCCCCCCGGTAGAGGGACCGGGGAGCTGTTTTTT; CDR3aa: CASSPPGRGTGELFF